What follows are 21 T cell receptor beta chains derived from one specimen sequenced in a study of OX40 agonist ivuxolimab in advanced cancers. TCRdb's copy holds only in-frame clones and misses some; the assay was immunoSEQ multiplex PCR. The sample shows about 66,000 clones, around 82% of them seen only once. Sequences were derived from CD4+ or CD8+ T cells sorted from blood, sampled in a trial of the OX40 agonist ivuxolimab. These TCRs come from an adult with an advanced solid tumor such as melanoma, head and neck, liver or kidney cancer.

The table lists this clone with a count of one. V is TRBV19 and J is TRBJ1-4, with TRBD1 as a possible D gene (6 bases). This CDR3 region has 13 residues. CDR1 is LNHDA and CDR2 is SQIVND in the germline V gene (reference sequence). V dropped 7 bases and J dropped 10 bases, with 16 bases sitting between them. The CDR3: CASKGPEGGKLFF. CDR3 bases: TGTGCCAGTAAAGGGCCGGAAGGGGGAAAACTGTTTTTT.

The rearrangement links TRBV2 to TRBJ1-2, with D hard to call. CDR3 length: 11 residues. CDR1 and CDR2 from the germline V gene are SNHLY and FYNNEI. V gave up 4 bases and J gave up 4 bases, with 4 bases separating them. The CDR3 spells CASSVGYGYTF. In nucleotides, the CDR3 is TGTGCCAGCAGTGTCGGCTATGGCTACACCTTC.

The chain couples TRBV7-9 to TRBJ1-2; the match to TRBD1 covers 11 bases. The CDR3 has 14 amino acids. Germline values: CDR1 SEHNR, CDR2 FQNEAQ (reference sequence). With 4 bases clipped from V and 6 bases from J, the junction kept 4 bases outside the gene matches. CDR3 in DNA: TGTGCCAGCAGCTGGACAGGGGGCGGCGATGGCTACACCTTC. This sequence encodes CASSWTGGGDGYTF.

The CDR3 loop reads CASSLSGGAANTGELFF. CDR3 nucleotide sequence: TGCGCCAGCAGCTTGAGCGGGGGGGCCGCGAACACCGGGGAGCTGTTTTTT. The gene calls are TRBV5-1 and TRBJ2-2; 10 bases agree with TRBD2. J gave up 0 bases and V 1 base, and 3 bases lay outside the gene matches. Looked up from germline, CDR1 is SGHRS and CDR2 is YFSETQ. The CDR3 is 17 amino acids.

There are a few counts of this clone. V gene TRBV28 combines with J gene TRBJ1-1; D possibly corresponds to TRBD1 (5 bases). The germline CDR1 and CDR2 sequences are MDHEN and SYDVKM. With 7 bases removed from V and 4 bases from J, the gap between germline ends came to 13 bases. This CDR3 comprises 13 residues. In nucleotides, the CDR3 is TGTGCCAGCACCTTACATGGGGCCACTGAAGCTTTCTTT. It specifies CASTLHGATEAFF.

This clone was observed a handful of times. The V call is TRBV7-9, the J call TRBJ2-1; TRBD2 aligns across 8 bases. This CDR3 is 15 amino acids long. The trim removed 5 bases at V and 6 bases at J, leaving 9 bases unmatched. CDR1 SEHNR and CDR2 FQNEAQ come from the germline V gene (reference sequence). CDR3 coding DNA: TGTGCCAGCAGCACCGGGACTAGGGCCTCCAATGAGCAGTTCTTC. Its protein is CASSTGTRASNEQFF.

The V call is TRBV6-1, the J call TRBJ2-3; D may match TRBD1 or TRBD2 (5 bases each). Germline V CDR1 and CDR2: MNHNS, SASEGT. The V and J ends lost 3 bases and 6 bases respectively, with 16 bases between them. The CDR3 extends over 15 amino acids. The CDR3 here is CASSDRDGVGDTQYF. The CDR3 DNA sequence: TGTGCCAGCAGTGATCGGGACGGGGTCGGGGATACGCAGTATTTT.

A few counts support this clone. The rearrangement joins TRBV7-8 to TRBJ2-7; D gene unclear. This CDR3 has 15 residues. Trimming took 4 bases from V and 1 from J, leaving 14 bases between them. Germline V gives CDR1 SGHVS, CDR2 FQNEAQ. The CDR3: CASSSLVQGSYEQYF. The CDR3 DNA sequence: TGTGCCAGCAGCTCCCTCGTTCAAGGGTCCTACGAGCAGTACTTC.

V usage is TRBV2 and J usage is TRBJ2-3; D is unresolved. The CDR3 is made up of 12 amino acids. CDR1 SNHLY and CDR2 FYNNEI come from the germline V gene. V lost 6 bases to trimming and J lost 7 bases, with 11 bases between them. Here the CDR3 DNA reads TGTGCCAGCAGCGAGTATAGTAATACGCAGTATTTT. It translates to CASSEYSNTQYF.

The CDR3: CASSQDSDRGHQPQHF. CDR3 nucleotide sequence: TGTGCCAGCAGCCAAGACTCAGACAGGGGACATCAGCCCCAGCATTTT. This chain links TRBV14 with TRBJ1-5, with 8 positions matching TRBD1. The junction had 6 bases not matched to a gene; V was cut back by 0 bases and J by 5 bases. CDR1 is SGHDN and CDR2 is FVKESK in the germline V gene. The CDR3 length is 16 residues.

This clone was seen repeatedly, ten times or more. The rearrangement joins TRBV2 to TRBJ1-1, with D possibly TRBD1 on 5 matching bases. This CDR3 spans 16 amino acids. Germline V gene lookup returns CDR1 SNHLY and CDR2 FYNNEI. Between the trimmed V and J ends, which lost 5 bases and 1 base, there was a span of 17 bases. CDR3 DNA sequence: TGTGCCAGCAGTTCATCCCGACAGTCGCGGAACACTGAAGCTTTCTTT. This gives the protein CASSSSRQSRNTEAFF.

This clone came up once. This chain links TRBV5-1 with TRBJ2-2; TRBD2 matches at 7 bases. The CDR3 spans 14 residues. Germline-derived CDR1 and CDR2 are SGHRS and YFSETQ. V lost 3 bases, J lost 4 bases, and 3 bases stayed unmatched. CDR3 residues: CASSSGLPTGELFF. The CDR3 bases are TGCGCCAGCAGCTCGGGACTACCCACCGGGGAGCTGTTTTTT.

The J gene is TRBJ2-3, the V gene TRBV6-1; D possibly matches TRBD1 or TRBD2 (6 bases each). The CDR3 consists of 16 residues. Germline lookup yields CDR1 MNHNS and CDR2 SASEGT. The V end lost 2 bases, the J end lost 4 bases, and 16 bases lay between the germline ends. The CDR3 loop is CASSEIGRGGADTQYF. CDR3 coding DNA: TGTGCCAGCAGTGAAATTGGCAGGGGAGGCGCAGATACGCAGTATTTT.

In this sample, this clone turned up a few times. The chain recombines TRBV12-1 with TRBJ2-7; TRBD1 reflects the table's D call only, with no check against the DNA. TRBV12-1 is given as a pseudogene. This CDR3 spans 12 amino acids. Here the CDR3 DNA reads TGTGCCAGCAGCTTTGACCTGGTAAGAACAAACTTC. It specifies CASSFDLVRTNF.

This sequence joins TRBV19 and TRBJ1-1; unclear D gene. V shed 4 bases and J shed 1 base, with 10 bases lying between them. Germline CDR1 and CDR2: LNHDA and SQIVND (reference sequence). There are 14 residues in the CDR3. The CDR3 region is CASSTDLPNTEAFF. Written as DNA, the CDR3 is TGTGCCAGTAGTACGGACTTACCGAACACTGAAGCTTTCTTT.

The rearrangement links TRBV7-3 to TRBJ2-1, with 9 bases aligning to TRBD2. Trimming removed 5 bases from V and 7 bases from J; junction bases left unmatched: 15. This CDR3 is built from 17 residues. The germline V gene encodes CDR1 SGHTA and CDR2 FQGTGA. In DNA form, the CDR3 reads TGTGCCAGCAGCCCAAGGGGTCCGACTAGCGGAGGGAATGAGCAGTTCTTC. Encoded protein: CASSPRGPTSGGNEQFF. Drawing the rest from reference TRBV7-3 and TRBJ2-1, the complete variable domain is GAGVSQTPSNKVTEKGKYVELRCDPISGHTALYWYRQSLGQGPEFLIYFQGTGAADDSGLPNDRFFAVRPEGSVSTLKIQRTERGDSAVYLCASSPRGPTSGGNEQFFGPGTRLTVL.

This sequence joins TRBV28 and TRBJ2-7; D could derive from TRBD1 or TRBD2 (5 bases each). Germline loops: CDR1 MDHEN, CDR2 SYDVKM. Trimming removed 6 bases at V and 0 bases at J, with 12 bases between. CDR3 size: 14 residues. Here the CDR3 DNA reads TGTGCCAGCAGGACGGGACGCAGCTCCTACGAGCAGTACTTC. Amino acids: CASRTGRSSYEQYF.

This clone appeared a few times. The chain couples TRBV18 to TRBJ1-3; D gene uncertain. This CDR3 spans 13 amino acids. V was pared by 2 bases and J by 4 bases, with 6 bases between. Per the germline V gene, CDR1 is KGHSH and CDR2 is LQKENI. The CDR3 DNA sequence: TGTGCCAGCTCACCAGGCGTGGGAAACACCATATATTTT. Protein sequence: CASSPGVGNTIYF.

The chain couples TRBV27 to TRBJ2-5; 8 bases agree with TRBD1. Trimming took 6 bases from V and 4 from J; bases not matched to a gene: 13. Germline V gives CDR1 MNHEY, CDR2 SMNVEV (reference sequence). The CDR3 totals 16 residues. The CDR3 protein is CASRKRQGPGRETQYF. The CDR3 DNA reads TGTGCCAGCAGGAAGCGACAGGGGCCGGGGAGAGAGACCCAGTACTTC.

The chain is built from TRBV18 and TRBJ2-7; TRBD1 agrees at 9 bases. The CDR3 runs 17 residues. With 5 bases clipped from V and 0 bases from J, the junction kept 11 bases outside the gene matches. Germline-derived CDR1 and CDR2 are KGHSH and LQKENI. This chain's CDR3 is CASSASPGQGSSYEQYF. For the CDR3, the DNA is TGTGCCAGCTCAGCATCCCCGGGACAGGGAAGCTCCTACGAGCAGTACTTC.

The chain employs TRBV11-2 and TRBJ1-1; D gene uncertain. Germline V CDR1 and CDR2: SGHAT, FQNNGV. V lost 1 base and J lost 4, with 10 bases in between. The length of the CDR3 is 14 residues. CDR3: CASSLVSKVTEAFF. CDR3 DNA: TGTGCCAGCAGCTTAGTGTCCAAGGTCACTGAAGCTTTCTTT.